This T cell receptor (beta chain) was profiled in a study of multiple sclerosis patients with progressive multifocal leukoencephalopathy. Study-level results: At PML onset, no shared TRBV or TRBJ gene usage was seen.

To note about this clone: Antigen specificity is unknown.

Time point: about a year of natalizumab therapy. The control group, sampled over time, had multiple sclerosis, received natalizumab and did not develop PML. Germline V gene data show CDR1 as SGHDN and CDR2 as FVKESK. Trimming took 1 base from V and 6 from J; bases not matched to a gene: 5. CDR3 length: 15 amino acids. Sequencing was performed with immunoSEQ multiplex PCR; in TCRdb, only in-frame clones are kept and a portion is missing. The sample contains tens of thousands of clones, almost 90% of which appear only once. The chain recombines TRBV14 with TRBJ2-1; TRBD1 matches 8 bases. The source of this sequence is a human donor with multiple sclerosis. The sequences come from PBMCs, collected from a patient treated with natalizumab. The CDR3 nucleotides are TGTGCCAGCAGCCAAGCCCTCAGGGGGCGCAATGAGCAGTTCTTC. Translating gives CASSQALRGRNEQFF.